This record looks at one T cell receptor beta chain sequence and its context. It has no known antigen specificity. Base qualities are not at hand, and no much larger clone is one base apart. The sample comes from a study of response to subunit inactivated influenza vaccine (dated by TCRdb to 2016 to 2018). With regard to the full study: Deep quantitative profiling of the T cell receptor repertoire was used in the study to follow responses to a trivalent subunit inactivated influenza vaccine.

The junction shows trimming of 6 bases on V and 7 bases on J, plus 16 bases between the germline ends. There are 15 amino acids in the CDR3, from cysteine to phenylalanine inclusive. The DNA shown is the 45-base CDR3, in frame from base 1. Here is what the overall study found, with its caveats: The authors proposed that each seasonal influenza vaccination may bring in only a limited number of new T cells.

The library came from RT-PCR. Sequencing used an Illumina HiSeq 2500. The public sequencing data were trimmed at Q25 with fastp and processed into clonotypes with MiXCR by TCRdb, which kept only in-frame beta chains. Under each unique CDR3 protein, matching rows form one entry showing the most common genes and DNA. Across this sample there are about 570,000 distinct CDR3 sequences, with roughly 12% seen only once. Roughly 11% of the sample is taken by the ten largest. This sample also belongs to another study, concerning T cells expressing NK-cell markers. Looking at the second paper: 5'RACE template switching, by which a universal primer site and unique molecular identifiers were added, was used to make TCR beta cDNA libraries. Roughly 8 donors provided sorted CD3+CD56+NKG2C+, CD3+CD56+NKG2C- and CD3+CD56-NKG2C+ T-cell subsets, whose TCR beta-chain repertoires were profiled. Seven of the eight sequenced donors were HCMV-seropositive and one was HCMV-seronegative. In several experiments an anti-gammadeltaTCR antibody was added to restrict sorting to alphabetaTCR-expressing T cells. In several donors, the dominant CD3+CD56+NKG2C+ clonotypes were found to rank among the top 10 CD8+ clonotypes and to make up about 1.0-7.5% of CD8+ T cells. Those dominant clonotypes were again the most abundant among CD3+CD56-NKG2C+ cells in a handful of donors, at roughly 25-60.1%. Whether the expanded NKG2C-expressing T cell clones were specific for HCMV antigens remained unclear. The eight sequenced donors were randomly selected healthy volunteers, three men and five women. To determine HCMV serostatus, a commercial ELISA kit was used to detect HCMV-specific IgG in serum. Peripheral blood mononuclear cells were isolated from blood by Ficoll density gradient centrifugation. For about 6 donors, bulk peripheral blood T-cell repertoires were additionally sequenced from unsorted PBMC. Priming for cDNA synthesis came from the TCR beta constant segment, and two successive PCR amplification steps followed. Sequencing of the libraries produced 2 x 150 bp reads on Illumina HiSeq 2000/2500, MiSeq or NextSeq. MIGEC was used to demultiplex reads and group the reads by UMI, and MiTCR was used to assemble and quantify clonotypes. To exclude erroneous sequences, any TCR cDNA sequence not supported by at least two reads was discarded. The tcR package was used for downstream repertoire analysis, and clonotypes were matched across fractions by CDR3 nucleotide sequence plus V segment. VDJmatch was used to annotate antigen specificity against VDJdb, with one amino acid substitution in CDR3 permitted.

This TCR was sampled from a man aged 45-60 years who received an inactivated influenza vaccine. Donor details come from another sample of the same person, matched by shared clones. The sequencing here drew on PBMCs from blood, taken on the day of vaccination. This chain is built from TRBV12-3 or TRBV12-4 and TRBJ1-6, with no confidently assigned D gene. The nucleotide sequence is given as TGTGCCAGCAGCCCAGCCGGGCGGTTCAATTCACCCCTCCACTTT. Its product reads: CASSPAGRFNSPLHF.